Following are 7 T cell receptor beta chains from one sample sequenced in a study of early T cells in non-severe SARS-CoV-2 infection (dated by TCRdb to the early 2020s). Library creation used 5' RACE. Instrument used: NextSeq 500. Through fastp at Q25 and MiXCR, TCRdb rebuilt clones from the public reads, retaining in-frame beta chains. Merged by CDR3 protein, the rows form single entries marked with the most common genes and DNA. The sample yields approximately 75,000 distinct CDR3 sequences; roughly 15% were counted once. The ten largest clones take up about 4% of the sample. The source material was whole blood, sampled at baseline. These receptors were collected from an adult who was a healthcare worker with PCR-confirmed SARS-CoV-2 infection or an uninfected control (not recorded which).

This clonotype was detected only a few times. CDR3 nucleotide sequence: TGTGCCACTACGAGGACAGCGTCGGCCCAGTACTTC. Translation gives CATTRTASAQYF. The rearrangement uses TRBV6-2 or TRBV6-3 and TRBJ2-5, with D possibly matching TRBD1 (6 bases). CDR3 length: 12 amino acids. Germline V CDR1 and CDR2: MNHEY, SVGEGT. V dropped 10 bases and J dropped 9 bases, with 18 bases sitting between them.

This clonotype was recorded a few times. The chain couples TRBV7-2 to TRBJ1-1, with D perhaps TRBD1 (6 bases). CDR1 SGHTA and CDR2 FQGNSA come from the germline V gene. The V gene lost 5 bases and the J gene lost 4 bases, with 17 bases spanning the gap. The CDR3 extends over 15 amino acids. The CDR3 sequence: CASSLGGEGRTEAFF. The CDR3 DNA follows: TGTGCCAGCAGCCTAGGGGGAGAGGGGCGCACTGAAGCTTTCTTT.

In its sample, this clonotype was seen a few times. This chain connects TRBV11-3 to TRBJ2-2, with 7 positions matching TRBD1. The junction had 10 bases not matched to a gene; V was cut back by 4 bases and J by 2 bases. This CDR3 has 17 residues. Germline values: CDR1 SGHNT, CDR2 YENEEA. For the CDR3, the DNA is TGTGCCAGCAGCTCGTCGATGACAGGGCGCAACACCGGGGAGCTGTTTTTT. The encoded protein is CASSSSMTGRNTGELFF.

The chain is built from TRBV5-1 and TRBJ2-7; a possible D gene is TRBD2 (6 bases). Trimming removed 0 bases at V and 3 bases at J, with 16 bases between. The germline V gene encodes CDR1 SGHRS and CDR2 YFSETQ. This CDR3 contains 16 residues. The DNA for the CDR3 is TGCGCCAGCAGCTTGGCCTTGGGGGGACCACTCTACGAGCAGTACTTC. Its translation: CASSLALGGPLYEQYF. Full variable domain (rest looked up from reference TRBV5-1 and TRBJ2-7): KAGVTQTPRYLIKTRGQQVTLSCSPISGHRSVSWYQQTPGQGLQFLFEYFSETQRNKGNFPGRFSGRQFSNSRSEMNVSTLELGDSALYLCASSLALGGPLYEQYFGPGTRLTVT.

Only a few counts were recorded for this clonotype. This chain links TRBV10-2 with TRBJ1-1, with D perhaps TRBD1 (5 bases). The CDR3 runs 15 residues. CDR1 and CDR2 (germline): WSHSY, SAAADI. V lost 2 bases, J lost 4 bases, and 14 bases lay in between. CDR3 DNA: TGCGCCAGCAGTGAGAGCGCGGGGACGTTCACTGAAGCTTTCTTT. Protein product: CASSESAGTFTEAFF.

The rearrangement links TRBV20-1 to TRBJ1-1; possible D gene TRBD1, 6 bases. Germline V gene sequence: CDR1 DFQATT, CDR2 SNEGSKA (reference sequence). The length of the CDR3 is 15 residues. Deletions cut 5 bases from V and 0 bases from J, with 16 bases between. The CDR3 is CSASRPGHMNTEAFF. For the CDR3, the DNA is TGCAGTGCTTCTCGTCCGGGACACATGAACACTGAAGCTTTCTTT.

The rearrangement joins TRBV29-1 to TRBJ2-5; 12 bases align to TRBD1. The V gene's germline CDR1 is SQVTM and CDR2 ANQGSEA. V lost 7 bases, J lost 5 bases, and 8 bases stayed unmatched. The CDR3 runs 14 residues. CDR3 in amino acids: CSALGTGGTETQYF. CDR3 coding DNA: TGCAGCGCATTAGGGACAGGGGGCACGGAGACCCAGTACTTC.